Below, 3 T cell receptor beta chains from the same sample are listed, as sequenced in a study of T cell responses to AZD1222 COVID-19 vaccine. TCRdb's table, derived via immunoSEQ multiplex PCR, lists solely in-frame clones and lacks some. This table has 40,000 to 60,000 clones, around nine tenths appearing once. The source was peripheral blood, collected 28 days after the second AZD1222 dose. These receptors came from an adult who received the AZD1222 COVID-19 vaccine.

The chain recombines TRBV3-1 (or the pseudogene TRBV3-2) with TRBJ2-7, with 7 bases that match TRBD2. This CDR3 has 16 amino acids. Germline CDR1 reads LGHDT; CDR2 reads YNNKEL (reference sequence). V lost 1 base to trimming and J lost 0 bases; unmatched junction nucleotides: 6. CDR3 residues: CASSQGASGGSYEQYF. The CDR3 DNA sequence: TGTGCCAGCAGCCAAGGAGCTAGCGGAGGCTCCTACGAGCAGTACTTC.

The rearrangement links TRBV6-1 to TRBJ2-7; TRBD2 aligns across 9 bases. CDR1 is MNHNS, CDR2 SASEGT, per germline. The CDR3 runs 13 residues. Trimming took 2 bases from V and 4 from J; bases not matched to a gene: 0. CDR3 bases: TGTGCCAGCAGTGAAAGCGGGAGGTACGAGCAGTACTTC. Protein sequence: CASSESGRYEQYF.

J is TRBJ1-2 and V is TRBV5-8; TRBD1 matches at 7 bases. J was trimmed by 6 bases and V by 0 bases; bases with no gene match: 5. This CDR3 contains 14 residues. Germline CDR1 is SGHTS and CDR2 is YDEGEE. CDR3 sequence: CASSLDDRVHGYTF. The CDR3 bases are TGTGCCAGCAGCTTGGATGACAGGGTACATGGCTACACCTTC.